The TCR beta chain described here comes from a study of T-cell memory formation after mild COVID-19. Study as a whole: For the most part, TCR clusters were specific to one donor.

Overall study results and limits: CD4/CD8 balance held among clones contracting day 15 to 85, and later expanders leaned CD4+.

MiXCR was run by TCRdb on the 5' RACE reads, yielding one entry per CDR3 protein. The sample lists some 120,000 distinct CDR3 sequences, about 5.9% occurring once. In regard to this clonotype: Its antigen is unknown.

Sequencing used PBMCs or a T cell subset sorted from them (not recorded which). The sequence came from an adult woman who had mild COVID-19 (a few samples of this study predate the infection). Cell type and time point are not known.

For the CDR3, the DNA is TGTGCCAGCACTCTGGAGGGGGACGGGGAGCTGTTTTTT. Its protein product is CASTLEGDGELFF. The chain recombines TRBV21-1 with TRBJ2-2; whether TRBD1, the table's D call, matches the DNA was not checked. TRBV21-1 is noted as a pseudogene. The CDR3 spans 13 residues.